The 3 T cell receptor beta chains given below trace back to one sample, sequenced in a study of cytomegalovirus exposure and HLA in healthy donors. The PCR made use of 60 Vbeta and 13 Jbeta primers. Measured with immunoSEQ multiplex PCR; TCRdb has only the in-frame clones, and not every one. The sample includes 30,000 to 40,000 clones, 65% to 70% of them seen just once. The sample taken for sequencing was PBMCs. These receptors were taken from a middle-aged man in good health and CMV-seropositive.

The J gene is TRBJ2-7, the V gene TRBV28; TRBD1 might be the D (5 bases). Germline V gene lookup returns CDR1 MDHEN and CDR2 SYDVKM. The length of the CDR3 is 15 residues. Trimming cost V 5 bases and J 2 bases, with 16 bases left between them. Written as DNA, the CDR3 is TGTGCCAGCAGTCCCCCGGGCGGACATACCTACGAGCAGTACTTC. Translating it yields CASSPPGGHTYEQYF.

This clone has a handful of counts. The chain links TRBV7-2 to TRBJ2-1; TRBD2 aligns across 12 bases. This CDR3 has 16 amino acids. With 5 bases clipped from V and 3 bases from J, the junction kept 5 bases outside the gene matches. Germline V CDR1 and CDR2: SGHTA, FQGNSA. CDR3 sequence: CASSVTSGGLYNEQFF. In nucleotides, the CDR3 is TGTGCCAGCAGCGTAACTAGCGGGGGGCTCTACAATGAGCAGTTCTTC. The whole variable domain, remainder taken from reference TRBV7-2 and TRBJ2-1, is GAGVSQSPSNKVTEKGKDVELRCDPISGHTALYWYRQSLGQGLEFLIYFQGNSAPDKSGLPSDRFSAERTGGSVSTLTIQRTQQEDSAVYLCASSVTSGGLYNEQFFGPGTRLTVL.

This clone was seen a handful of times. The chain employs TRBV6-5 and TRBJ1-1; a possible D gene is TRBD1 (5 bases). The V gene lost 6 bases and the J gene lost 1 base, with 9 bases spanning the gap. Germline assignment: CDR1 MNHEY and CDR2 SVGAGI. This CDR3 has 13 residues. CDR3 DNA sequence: TGTGCCAGCAGGAAGGGGAAGAACACTGAAGCTTTCTTT. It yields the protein CASRKGKNTEAFF.